Below, 20 T cell receptor beta chains from the same sample are listed, as sequenced in a study of blood T cell repertoires in COVID-19. Generated by immunoSEQ multiplex PCR, the TCRdb table keeps only in-frame clones and is missing some. The table records about 58,000 clones, under 90% of them present only once. Source material: peripheral blood. These receptors were collected from a middle-aged man with active COVID-19.

This rearrangement joins TRBV6-4 to TRBJ2-6; the D gene is possibly TRBD1 (5 bases). Trimming stripped 5 bases from V and 4 bases from J, with 15 bases between. The CDR3 length is 16 residues. Germline V CDR1 and CDR2: MRHNA, SNTAGT. The CDR3 is CASSPTPGSGANVLTF. For the CDR3, the DNA is TGTGCCAGCAGTCCCACCCCAGGGTCAGGGGCCAACGTCCTGACTTTC.

The chain recombines TRBV2 with TRBJ2-7; TRBD1 matches at 8 bases. The CDR3 covers 17 residues. The germline CDR1 and CDR2 sequences are SNHLY and FYNNEI. The junction had 11 bases not matched to a gene; V was cut back by 4 bases and J by 0 bases. For the CDR3, the DNA is TGTGCCAGCAGTGCCGGGACAGGCGGCCTGAGCTCCTACGAGCAGTACTTC. Its protein product is CASSAGTGGLSSYEQYF.

V and J are TRBV5-1 and TRBJ1-1, with a weak D call TRBD1 (6 bases). Per the germline V gene, CDR1 is SGHRS and CDR2 is YFSETQ. The length of the CDR3 is 15 residues. Trimming cost V 3 bases and J 0 bases, with 12 bases left between them. DNA of the CDR3: TGCGCCAGCAGCTCTACCGACAGGATGAACACTGAAGCTTTCTTT. Amino acids: CASSSTDRMNTEAFF.

This clone came up once. The chain is built from TRBV27 and TRBJ1-3; D uncertain. Trimming shortened V by 5 bases and J by 3 bases, and 14 bases separated the two germline ends. In germline, CDR1 is MNHEY, CDR2 SMNVEV (reference sequence). This CDR3 contains 15 residues. CDR3 sequence (DNA): TGTGCCAGCAGTACCCGTCGCGGGGATGGAAACACCATATATTTT. This gives the protein CASSTRRGDGNTIYF.

V is TRBV7-2 and J is TRBJ2-7; 11 positions agree with TRBD2. This CDR3 spans 14 amino acids. The junction had 5 bases not matched to a gene; V was cut back by 3 bases and J by 7 bases. Germline values: CDR1 SGHTA, CDR2 FQGNSA. Written as DNA, the CDR3 is TGTGCCAGCAGCTTTCTAGCGGGAGGTGGGGAGCAGTACTTC. Amino acids: CASSFLAGGGEQYF.

This CDR3 reads CASSHAAGLNTGELFF. The CDR3 coding sequence is TGTGCCAGCAGCCACGCGGCAGGGCTGAACACCGGGGAGCTGTTTTTT. The rearrangement uses TRBV3-1 (or the pseudogene TRBV3-2) and TRBJ2-2; D might be TRBD1 (5 bases). V was cut by 3 bases and J by 1 base, with 12 bases left in between. The CDR3 consists of 16 residues. CDR1 is LGHDT and CDR2 is YNNKEL in the germline V gene (reference sequence).

The V call is TRBV5-5, the J call TRBJ1-1, with D unresolved. Trimming shortened V by 2 bases and J by 0 bases, and 8 bases separated the two germline ends. CDR1 is SGHKS and CDR2 is YYEKEE in the germline V gene (reference sequence). The CDR3 has 14 residues. CDR3 amino acids: CASSFKHMNTEAFF. CDR3 nucleotide sequence: TGTGCCAGCAGCTTTAAACATATGAACACTGAAGCTTTCTTT.

The chain recombines TRBV5-1 with TRBJ2-7; D remains ambiguous. Deletions cut 0 bases from V and 4 bases from J, with 11 bases between. This CDR3 has 14 residues. Germline V CDR1 and CDR2: SGHRS, YFSETQ. Here the CDR3 reads CASSLGQSWYEQYF. CDR3 bases: TGCGCCAGCAGCTTGGGGCAGTCCTGGTACGAGCAGTACTTC.

The chain couples TRBV4-1 to TRBJ2-1; 8 bases line up with TRBD2. V was pared by 0 bases and J by 8 bases, with 12 bases of the junction left unmatched. In germline, CDR1 is MGHRA, CDR2 YSYEKL. This CDR3 contains 17 residues. CDR3 nucleotide sequence: TGCGCCAGCAGCCAAGATCCAGCGGGAGCCCGCTTGGATGAGCAGTTCTTC. Translation: CASSQDPAGARLDEQFF.

This chain joins TRBV7-2 and TRBJ2-7, with 7 bases lining up with TRBD1. Germline V gene data show CDR1 as SGHTA and CDR2 as FQGNSA. This CDR3 spans 14 amino acids. With 2 bases clipped from V and 6 bases from J, the junction kept 7 bases outside the gene matches. DNA of the CDR3: TGTGCCAGCAGCTTACAGGGGGACCGTCCCGAGCAGTACTTC. As protein: CASSLQGDRPEQYF.

The rearrangement joins TRBV5-1 to TRBJ2-1; 8 bases align to TRBD1. This CDR3 has 14 amino acids. Germline V gene lookup returns CDR1 SGHRS and CDR2 YFSETQ. Losses at the gene ends were 2 bases for V and 10 bases for J; bases not matched to a gene: 8. CDR3 residues: CASSLPYGQGEQFF. CDR3 nucleotide sequence: TGCGCCAGCAGCTTACCGTACGGACAGGGAGAGCAGTTCTTC. The full variable domain, completed using reference TRBV5-1 and TRBJ2-1, is KAGVTQTPRYLIKTRGQQVTLSCSPISGHRSVSWYQQTPGQGLQFLFEYFSETQRNKGNFPGRFSGRQFSNSRSEMNVSTLELGDSALYLCASSLPYGQGEQFFGPGTRLTVL.

The chain joins TRBV4-1 to TRBJ2-7, with 9 bases that match TRBD1. The V segment lost 1 base and the J segment 3 bases; nucleotides outside the gene matches: 4. The CDR3 is 15 amino acids. CDR1 and CDR2 (germline): MGHRA, YSYEKL. CDR3 loop: CASSQVPGQGYEQYF. In DNA form, the CDR3 reads TGCGCCAGCAGCCAAGTTCCGGGACAGGGCTACGAGCAGTACTTC.

The gene calls are TRBV6-5 and TRBJ1-5, with 7 bases identical to TRBD1. J lost 7 bases, V lost 7 bases, and 7 bases had no gene match. This CDR3 is 13 amino acids long. The germline gives CDR1 MNHEY, CDR2 SVGAGI. CDR3 in DNA: TGTGCCAGCACAGCGACAGGGATGCAGCCCCAGCATTTT. Its translation is CASTATGMQPQHF.

The chain is built from TRBV11-2 and TRBJ2-1; 9 nucleotides agree with TRBD2. With V trimmed by 4 bases and J by 7 bases, 11 bases remained unmatched. The CDR3 extends over 16 amino acids. Per germline, CDR1 SGHAT and CDR2 FQNNGV. The CDR3 reads CASSWRLAGTGNEQFF. The CDR3 DNA reads TGTGCCAGCAGCTGGCGGCTAGCGGGAACAGGGAATGAGCAGTTCTTC. The variable domain in full, completed from reference TRBV11-2 and TRBJ2-1, reads EAGVAQSPRYKIIEKRQSVAFWCNPISGHATLYWYQQILGQGPKLLIQFQNNGVVDDSQLPKDRFSAERLKGVDSTLKIQPAKLEDSAVYLCASSWRLAGTGNEQFFGPGTRLTVL.

This clone was detected only a few times. Other DNA sequences in the same sample also yield this CDR3. The CDR3 DNA follows: TGTGCCAGCAGCCGGACAGGGCTCACCTACGAGCAGTACTTC. It translates to CASSRTGLTYEQYF. The chain has TRBV5-6 and TRBJ2-7; 8 bases agree with TRBD1. The CDR3 is 14 residues long. Looked up from germline, CDR1 is SGHDT and CDR2 is YYEEEE. V gave up 4 bases and J gave up 2 bases; unmatched junction bases: 5.

The V gene is TRBV28, the J gene TRBJ2-7; TRBD1 agrees at 9 bases. This CDR3 is built from 16 residues. The germline V gene has CDR1 MDHEN and CDR2 SYDVKM. Losses at the gene ends were 7 bases for V and 12 bases for J; bases not matched to a gene: 22. The CDR3 spells CASTDTQGQGDPFTYF. CDR3 nucleotide sequence: TGTGCCAGCACCGATACACAGGGACAGGGCGACCCCTTTACGTACTTC.

The chain is built from TRBV19 and TRBJ2-3; no definite D call. The CDR3 is made up of 14 amino acids. Germline CDR1 is LNHDA and CDR2 is SQIVND (reference sequence). Trimming removed 2 bases at V and 0 bases at J, with 6 bases between. The CDR3 region has the DNA TGTGCCAGTAGTATACAGTCAAGCACAGATACGCAGTATTTT. The encoded protein is CASSIQSSTDTQYF.

The chain recombines TRBV7-2 with TRBJ2-1, with D possibly being TRBD2 (6 bases). Trimming took off 5 bases at V and 10 bases at J, with 18 bases between the two ends. Germline V lookup: CDR1 SGHTA, CDR2 FQGNSA. The CDR3 sequence is 14 residues long. CDR3 DNA sequence: TGTGCCAGCAGCCTTTCCCAACCCCGGGGGGAGCAGTTCTTC. It specifies CASSLSQPRGEQFF.

The chain employs TRBV6-5 and TRBJ1-1; D might be TRBD1 (5 bases). Trimming stripped 5 bases from V and 4 bases from J, with 14 bases between. CDR1 is MNHEY and CDR2 is SVGAGI in the germline V gene. The CDR3 is made up of 14 amino acids. CDR3 protein: CASSPSGGATEAFF. DNA for the CDR3: TGTGCCAGCAGTCCGTCGGGGGGTGCCACTGAAGCTTTCTTT.

The chain couples TRBV11-2 to TRBJ1-2, with 9 bases fitting TRBD1. V shed 5 bases and J 2 bases; nucleotides not matched to a gene: 6. The CDR3 contains 15 residues. The V gene's germline CDR1 is SGHAT and CDR2 FQNNGV. DNA for the CDR3: TGTGCCAGCAGCCCGCGGGACAGGGTCAACTATGGCTACACCTTC. It specifies CASSPRDRVNYGYTF.